Included here is one T cell receptor (beta chain) sequence, with context. Its antigen is not identified. This CDR3 is 13 amino acids long. Germline loops: CDR1 SGHRS, CDR2 YFSETQ. The ends were cut back, 7 bases at V and 5 bases at J, with 15 bases in the middle. Genomic DNA, the template, was used for profiling of the TCR beta VDJ and CDR3. TCRdb reanalysed the reads using MiXCR and keeps one entry per CDR3 protein. The table records a few hundred thousand distinct CDR3 sequences, 60% to 65% of them present only once. The source of the sample is a study of CD8+CD57+ T cells in acquired aplastic anemia. Turning to the study itself: For CD4+ cells, healthy donors had an average of approximately 9.8 million reads.

Study-level results: Levels of CD8+ Simpson's diversity were not significantly distinct in patients versus controls.

The sequencing input was sorted CD4+, CD8+, or CD8+CD57+ T cells (not recorded which) from PBMCs. The rearrangement links TRBV5-1 to TRBJ1-1; D ambiguous. The sequence derives from a human donor in good health. This CDR3 reads CASGSGLMTEAFF. The CDR3 DNA is TGCGCCAGCGGCTCTGGACTGATGACTGAAGCTTTCTTT.